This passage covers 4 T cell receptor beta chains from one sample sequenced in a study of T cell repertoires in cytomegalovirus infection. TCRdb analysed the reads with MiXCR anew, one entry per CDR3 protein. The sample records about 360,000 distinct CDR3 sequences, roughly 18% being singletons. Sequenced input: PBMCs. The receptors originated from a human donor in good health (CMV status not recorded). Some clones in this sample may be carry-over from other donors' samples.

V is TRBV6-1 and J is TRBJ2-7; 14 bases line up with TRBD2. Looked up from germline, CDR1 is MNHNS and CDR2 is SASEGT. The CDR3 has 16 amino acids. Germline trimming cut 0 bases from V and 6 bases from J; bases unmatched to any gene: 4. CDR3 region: CASSEAGGLAGVEQYF. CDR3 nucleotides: TGTGCCAGCAGTGAAGCGGGGGGACTAGCGGGAGTCGAGCAGTACTTC.

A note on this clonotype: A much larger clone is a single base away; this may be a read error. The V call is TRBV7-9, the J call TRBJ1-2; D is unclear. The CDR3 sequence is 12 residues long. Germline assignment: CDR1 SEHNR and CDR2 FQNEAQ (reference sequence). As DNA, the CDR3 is TGTGCCAGCGGCTTAGGAGCGGTGGGCTACACCTTC. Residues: CASGLGAVGYTF.

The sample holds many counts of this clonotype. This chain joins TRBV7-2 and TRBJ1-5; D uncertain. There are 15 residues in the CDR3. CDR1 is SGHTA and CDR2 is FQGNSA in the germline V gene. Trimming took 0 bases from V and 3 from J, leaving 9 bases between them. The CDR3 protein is CASSLAAHLNQPQHF. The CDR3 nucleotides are TGTGCCAGCAGCTTAGCGGCACACCTCAATCAGCCCCAGCATTTT. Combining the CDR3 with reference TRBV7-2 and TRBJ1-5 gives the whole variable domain GAGVSQSPSNKVTEKGKDVELRCDPISGHTALYWYRQSLGQGLEFLIYFQGNSAPDKSGLPSDRFSAERTGGSVSTLTIQRTQQEDSAVYLCASSLAAHLNQPQHFGDGTRLSIL.

The CDR3 coding sequence is TGCAGCGTTGGGGGCCCCCGGGACAGTTTCTACGAGCAGTACTTC. As protein: CSVGGPRDSFYEQYF. The V call is TRBV29-1, the J call TRBJ2-7; 7 nucleotides line up with TRBD1. Trimming removed 4 bases from V and 3 bases from J; junction bases left unmatched: 12. This CDR3 region has 15 residues. Germline-derived CDR1 and CDR2 are SQVTM and ANQGSEA.